A selection of T cell receptor beta chains follows, all from one sample in a study of identical twins. In TCRdb, the 5' RACE reads were re-called with MiXCR into one record per CDR3 protein. The sample includes approximately 630,000 distinct CDR3 sequences, around 7.5% seen only once; the top ten take 1.6%. These sequences were also reported in another study, on yellow fever vaccine responses in identical twins.

The sequencing input was PBMCs. These receptors were obtained from a woman in her late teens or twenties in good health. Each CDR3 is given with its conserved first and last residue.

v_call	j_call	cdr3_aa
TRBV15	TRBJ1-1	CATSREQGFVTEAFF
TRBV29-1	TRBJ1-2	CSVEWIGNYGYTF
TRBV7-9	TRBJ1-2	CASIGTANYGYTF
TRBV11-2	TRBJ2-5	CASSSRQIKETQYF
TRBV20-1	TRBJ2-1	CSARSPSTGDNEQFF
TRBV24-1	TRBJ2-1	CATSDVELAGSNEQFF
TRBV5-8	TRBJ1-2	CASSLARDSSSGYTF
TRBV5-1	TRBJ2-3	CASSLHDSGTDTQYF
TRBV12-5	TRBJ2-1	CASGLVSGLAGTYNEQFF
TRBV5-4	TRBJ2-7	CASSLEAGGFNEQYF
TRBV6-5	TRBJ2-2	CASSSRFVAGELFF
TRBV11-2	TRBJ1-1	CASSLGAGEEGFF
TRBV10-3	TRBJ2-2	CAVGTGELFF
TRBV12-3/TRBV12-4	TRBJ2-2	CASSRLGTSPEGELFF
TRBV6-1	TRBJ2-5	CASSEPTLGGVAQYF
TRBV12-3/TRBV12-4	TRBJ2-7	CASNGGLSSYEQYF
TRBV12-3/TRBV12-4	TRBJ1-2	CASSLGDSPNYGYTF
TRBV7-7	TRBJ2-2	CASSHDRNTGELFF
TRBV28	TRBJ2-3	CASSLWVAGVLDTQYF
TRBV7-8	TRBJ2-3	CASSQPRGTSATDTQYF
TRBV29-1	TRBJ2-1	CSVEGQPSSYNEQFF
TRBV11-2	TRBJ2-7	CASSLRSVYEQYF
TRBV20-1	TRBJ2-6	CSAVTGRGANVLTF
TRBV12-3/TRBV12-4	TRBJ2-1	CASSLAGTHGNNEQFF
TRBV12-3/TRBV12-4	TRBJ2-1	CASSLGLAVTYEQFF
TRBV4-1	TRBJ2-3	CASSHPGGGASTDTQYF
TRBV25-1	TRBJ2-3	CASSELGAGAPTDTQYF
TRBV9	TRBJ2-4	CASSEQDLAKNIQYF
TRBV29-1	TRBJ2-5	CSVGRQGAGETQYF
TRBV7-2	TRBJ2-1	CASSLSPAVYNEQFF
TRBV7-9	TRBJ2-3	CASSPTSSGVNTDTQYF
TRBV6-1	TRBJ2-5	CASSATVEETQYF
TRBV7-9	TRBJ1-2	CASSALDRDVYGYTF
TRBV11-2	TRBJ2-1	CASSRTPLAGGSNEQFF
TRBV5-8	TRBJ2-7	CASSLKTRGFYEQYF
TRBV20-1	TRBJ2-1	CSAAGLEGGGRDEQFF
TRBV20-1	TRBJ2-1	CSASYAPGLTNEQFF
TRBV7-2	TRBJ1-2	CASSLFRWSGYTF
TRBV11-2	TRBJ2-7	CASSLGAGGLAYEQYF
TRBV6-2/TRBV6-3	TRBJ2-1	CATSGQEYNEQFF
TRBV5-1	TRBJ2-1	CASSFGGGLNEQFF
TRBV2	TRBJ2-1	CASTFGTGSNEQFF
TRBV9	TRBJ2-5	CASSGGGPPRETQYF
TRBV20-1	TRBJ2-5	CSVPQASGTQETQYF
TRBV7-3	TRBJ2-1	CASSSPLDNEQFF
TRBV14	TRBJ1-1	CASSQRKASTEAFF
TRBV6-1	TRBJ2-3	CASRPFSGGSTDTQYF
TRBV20-1	TRBJ2-2	CSARGPGYDTGELFF